This T cell receptor (beta chain) was recorded in a study of T cells after yellow fever vaccination. Study context: Each low-cell-number fraction was prepared by means of SMART-Seq v4 Ultra Low Input. Study-level results: Contamination by abundant bulk-population clonotypes could be present in FACS-sorted repertoires. Post-booster samples contained most primary-vaccination clones (around 95% CD4, around 90% CD8).

This clonotype appeared a few times. The antigen remains unidentified. The CDR3 is 15 amino acids. V was clipped by 0 bases and J by 0 bases, with 7 bases between them. Germline lookup yields CDR1 SGHRS and CDR2 YFSETQ. Production of TCR cDNA was by 5'RACE template switching, which also added a universal primer site and UMIs. TCRdb itself ran the 5' RACE reads through MiXCR, one entry per CDR3 protein. The profile shows around 140,000 distinct CDR3 sequences, 6.6% of them singletons. Here the sequenced sample was CD4+ T cells sorted from PBMCs, taken 10 days after the yellow fever booster vaccination. The J gene is TRBJ2-1, the V gene TRBV5-1; maybe TRBD2 (5 bases). The sequence was collected from a man aged 30 to 45 who received the YFV17D yellow fever vaccine. The CDR3 region is CASSLEAASYNEQFF. In DNA form, the CDR3 reads TGCGCCAGCAGCTTGGAAGCGGCCTCCTACAATGAGCAGTTCTTC.